These 6 T cell receptor beta chains were sequenced from one sample in a study of T cell responses to AZD1222 COVID-19 vaccine. The data were produced by immunoSEQ multiplex PCR, yet TCRdb's version contains in-frame clones alone and is incomplete. The sample has some 22,000 clones, approximately 79% seen once. The sequences come from peripheral blood, collected on day 0 of AZD1222 vaccination. The receptors derive from an adult in good health.

This clone was recorded a few times. V is TRBV19 and J is TRBJ2-7; 11 positions match TRBD2. Germline V lookup: CDR1 LNHDA, CDR2 SQIVND (reference sequence). V shed 8 bases and J 3 bases; nucleotides not matched to a gene: 6. The CDR3 spans 14 residues. CDR3 protein: CASSGTSGYYEQYF. CDR3 DNA sequence: TGTGCCAGTTCGGGGACTAGCGGCTACTACGAGCAGTACTTC. Using reference TRBV19 and TRBJ2-7 for the parts outside the CDR3, the full variable domain is DGGITQSPKYLFRKEGQNVTLSCEQNLNHDAMYWYRQDPGQGLRLIYYSQIVNDFQKGDIAEGYSVSREKKESFPLTVTSAQKNPTAFYLCASSGTSGYYEQYFGPGTRLTVT.

This clone was counted only a few times. The chain links TRBV6-5 to TRBJ1-5; D gene ambiguous. The CDR3 sequence is 15 residues long. CDR1 is MNHEY, CDR2 SVGAGI, per germline. The germline V and J ends were trimmed by 0 bases and 0 bases, with 6 bases remaining between them. CDR3 nucleotide sequence: TGTGCCAGCAGTTACTCGCGGGATAGCAATCAGCCCCAGCATTTT. Encoded protein: CASSYSRDSNQPQHF.

The gene calls are TRBV6-1 and TRBJ1-5; D ambiguous. Trimming pared 2 bases from V and 6 bases from J, leaving 14 bases between. This CDR3 is built from 15 residues. Germline lookup yields CDR1 MNHNS and CDR2 SASEGT. The DNA for the CDR3 is TGTGCCAGCAGTGAAATGGCCGGAGTGGGTCAGCCCCAGCATTTT. Encoded protein: CASSEMAGVGQPQHF.

The chain has TRBV4-2 and TRBJ2-1; 8 nucleotides match TRBD2. Germline V gives CDR1 LGHNA, CDR2 YNFKEQ. CDR3 length equals 18 residues. V shed 2 bases and J 2 bases; nucleotides not matched to a gene: 11. The CDR3 region is CASSQSLSAGGTYNEQFF. In DNA form, the CDR3 reads TGTGCCAGCAGCCAATCACTTTCTGCGGGAGGAACCTACAATGAGCAGTTCTTC.

The CDR3 sequence: CAWSEENMNTEAFF. CDR3 DNA sequence: TGTGCCTGGAGCGAGGAGAACATGAACACTGAAGCTTTCTTT. V gene TRBV30 combines with J gene TRBJ1-1; D is unclear. The CDR3 runs 14 residues. Trimming took 3 bases from V and 0 from J, leaving 11 bases between them. CDR1 and CDR2 (germline): GTSNPN, SVGIG (reference sequence).

This clone was seen a few times. This chain links TRBV7-2 with TRBJ1-1; TRBD1 aligns across 9 bases. The CDR3 is made up of 13 amino acids. V shed 7 bases and J 4 bases; nucleotides not matched to a gene: 4. Per the germline V gene, CDR1 is SGHTA and CDR2 is FQGNSA. The chain's CDR3 is CASTADRGTEAFF. The CDR3 DNA sequence: TGTGCCAGCACCGCGGACAGGGGCACTGAAGCTTTCTTT.